What follows are 32 T cell receptor beta chains derived from one specimen sequenced in a study of beta chain features in type 1 diabetes. Expressed TCRB transcripts were sequenced, since all the RNA that had been isolated was reverse transcribed. TCRdb's table, derived via immunoSEQ multiplex PCR, lists solely in-frame clones and lacks some. The data show around 200,000 clones, with about 13% seen just once and roughly 0.56% held by the top ten. Specimen: central memory CD4+ T cells from blood. Receptor source: a woman aged 18 to 35 in good health.

A few counts support this clone. V gene TRBV7-2 combines with J gene TRBJ2-6; D is possibly TRBD1 (5 bases). Germline V gene sequence: CDR1 SGHTA, CDR2 FQGNSA. The CDR3 extends over 15 amino acids. Trimming removed 0 bases at V and 2 bases at J, with 5 bases between. CDR3 DNA sequence: TGTGCCAGCAGCTTAGCCAGGGCTGGGGCCAACGTCCTGACTTTC. It translates to CASSLARAGANVLTF.

The chain joins TRBV18 to TRBJ2-1, with D perhaps TRBD1 (6 bases). The V gene's germline CDR1 is KGHSH and CDR2 LQKENI. V was clipped by 2 bases and J by 8 bases, with 16 bases between them. CDR3 length: 15 amino acids. CDR3 sequence reads: CASSPMVAGAHEQFF. The CDR3 coding sequence is TGTGCCAGCTCACCAATGGTAGCAGGGGCCCATGAGCAGTTCTTC.

This clone was found a few times. CDR3 sequence (DNA): TGTGCCAGCTCACGGGACAGGAACCCTAACTATGGCTACACCTTC. Translated, it gives CASSRDRNPNYGYTF. The chain is built from TRBV18 and TRBJ1-2, with TRBD1 matching 8 bases. Germline V gene sequence: CDR1 KGHSH, CDR2 LQKENI. There are 15 residues in the CDR3. V trimming: 4 bases; J trimming: 0 bases; junction bases outside the gene matches: 4.

The V gene is TRBV7-2, the J gene TRBJ2-5; D gene unclear. The V gene's germline CDR1 is SGHTA and CDR2 FQGNSA. Trimming stripped 2 bases from V and 0 bases from J, with 7 bases between. The CDR3 loop spans 14 amino acids. CDR3: CASSLQRNQETQYF. The CDR3 DNA follows: TGTGCCAGCAGCTTACAGCGTAACCAAGAGACCCAGTACTTC.

This chain joins TRBV6-5 and TRBJ1-5; D is ambiguous. The CDR3 loop spans 15 amino acids. The germline V and J ends were trimmed by 5 bases and 1 base, with 12 bases remaining between them. Germline CDR1 and CDR2: MNHEY and SVGAGI. CDR3 protein: CASSTDRVSNQPQHF. In nucleotides, the CDR3 is TGTGCCAGCAGTACCGATCGGGTCAGCAATCAGCCCCAGCATTTT.

V gene TRBV28 combines with J gene TRBJ2-3; possible D gene TRBD2, 6 bases. In germline, CDR1 is MDHEN, CDR2 SYDVKM. Between the trimmed V and J ends, which lost 7 bases and 4 bases, there was a span of 15 bases. This CDR3 comprises 14 residues. In nucleotides, the CDR3 is TGTGCCAGCATAATCGGGGGTTGGGCAGATACGCAGTATTTT. Its protein product is CASIIGGWADTQYF. The full variable domain, rest sourced from reference TRBV28 and TRBJ2-3, is DVKVTQSSRYLVKRTGEKVFLECVQDMDHENMFWYRQDPGLGLRLIYFSYDVKMKEKGDIPEGYSVSREKKERFSLILESASTNQTSMYLCASIIGGWADTQYFGPGTRLTVL.

The V and J genes are TRBV11-2 and TRBJ1-1; no definite D call. The ends were cut back, 3 bases at V and 2 bases at J, with 7 bases in the middle. This CDR3 comprises 13 residues. CDR1 is SGHAT, CDR2 FQNNGV, per germline. The chain's CDR3 is CASSFVVNTEAFF. The DNA for the CDR3 is TGTGCCAGCAGCTTTGTCGTTAACACTGAAGCTTTCTTT.

This clone has only a few counts. The chain links TRBV9 to TRBJ2-3; possibly TRBD2 for D (6 bases). CDR1 SGDLS and CDR2 YYNGEE come from the germline V gene. This CDR3 contains 16 residues. Trimming cost V 2 bases and J 0 bases, with 13 bases left between them. The CDR3 coding sequence is TGTGCCAGCAGCGTTACCCACGGGGGTAGCACAGATACGCAGTATTTT. It encodes CASSVTHGGSTDTQYF. Supplemented by reference TRBV9 and TRBJ2-3, the full variable domain reads DSGVTQTPKHLITATGQRVTLRCSPRSGDLSVYWYQQSLDQGLQFLIQYYNGEERAKGNILERFSAQQFPDLHSELNLSSLELGDSALYFCASSVTHGGSTDTQYFGPGTRLTVL.

This clone occurred many times. The chain uses TRBV9 and TRBJ2-3, with D perhaps matching TRBD1 (8 bases). The CDR3 totals 15 residues. Per germline, CDR1 SGDLS and CDR2 YYNGEE. Trimming stripped 3 bases from V and 6 bases from J, with 17 bases between. The CDR3 loop is CASSARQGTMDTQYF. Here the CDR3 DNA reads TGTGCCAGCAGCGCCCGACAGGGGACTATGGATACGCAGTATTTT.

Only a few counts were recorded for this clone. The rearrangement joins TRBV28 to TRBJ2-7, with 9 bases lining up with TRBD2. V lost 5 bases and J lost 5; bases outside the gene matches: 10. CDR1 MDHEN and CDR2 SYDVKM come from the germline V gene. This CDR3 is 15 amino acids long. The CDR3 DNA is TGTGCCAGCAGTGGGGGTAGCGGGAGAAGGCACGAGCAGTACTTC. Its translation is CASSGGSGRRHEQYF.

This chain connects TRBV5-1 to TRBJ2-5; no reliable D call. CDR3 length equals 12 residues. Trimming pared 0 bases from V and 6 bases from J, leaving 6 bases between. CDR1 SGHRS and CDR2 YFSETQ come from the germline V gene. The chain's CDR3 is CASSLDSQTQYF. The CDR3 bases are TGCGCCAGCAGCTTGGACAGCCAGACCCAGTACTTC.

This clone appeared a few times. The chain is built from TRBV30 and TRBJ1-5, with D possibly being TRBD1 (6 bases). V was shortened by 2 bases and J by 7 bases, with 12 bases between the two germline ends. The CDR3 runs 13 residues. The germline V gene has CDR1 GTSNPN and CDR2 SVGIG (reference sequence). The CDR3 spells CAWSSGAGQPQHF. CDR3 DNA: TGTGCCTGGAGTTCAGGGGCCGGCCAGCCCCAGCATTTT.

The chain couples TRBV15 to TRBJ1-1, with D hard to call. Germline CDR1 is LNHNV and CDR2 is YYDKDF (reference sequence). Trimming removed 0 bases at V and 0 bases at J, with 8 bases between. This CDR3 comprises 15 residues. CDR3 DNA sequence: TGTGCCACCAGCAGAGATCGCCAGATGAACACTGAAGCTTTCTTT. It is translated as CATSRDRQMNTEAFF.

In its sample, this clone was seen a few times. The chain joins TRBV27 to TRBJ1-5; 7 bases map to TRBD1. The CDR3 is 13 residues long. V was clipped by 3 bases and J by 11 bases; unmatched bases: 7. The V gene's germline CDR1 is MNHEY and CDR2 SMNVEV (reference sequence). The CDR3 loop reads CASSFLGTATQHF. DNA for the CDR3: TGTGCCAGCAGTTTTTTAGGGACAGCGACCCAGCATTTT.

This clone was detected a few times. The V and J genes are TRBV11-2 and TRBJ1-2, with 7 bases matching TRBD1. Germline V lookup: CDR1 SGHAT, CDR2 FQNNGV. The CDR3 contains 15 residues. After removal of 5 bases from V and 4 bases from J, the junction contained 10 bases not matched to a gene. The CDR3 DNA sequence: TGTGCCAGCAGCCATAAGAGGGGGCTCGTCTATGGCTACACCTTC. Its translation: CASSHKRGLVYGYTF.

This clone was detected a few times. The rearrangement links TRBV9 to TRBJ1-3, with a weak D call TRBD1 (6 bases). CDR3 length: 16 amino acids. V dropped 4 bases and J dropped 3 bases, with 17 bases sitting between them. Germline lookup yields CDR1 SGDLS and CDR2 YYNGEE. Written as DNA, the CDR3 is TGTGCCAGCAGCTTGAGGGGGACCCCGGATGGAAACACCATATATTTT. It is translated as CASSLRGTPDGNTIYF.

This clone was seen only a few times. The chain couples TRBV9 to TRBJ2-3; D not certain. The V gene's germline CDR1 is SGDLS and CDR2 YYNGEE. This CDR3 is built from 12 residues. The V end was cut by 2 bases, the J end by 2 bases, with 3 bases between. The CDR3 is CASSVYTDTQYF. The CDR3 nucleotides are TGTGCCAGCAGCGTTTACACAGATACGCAGTATTTT.

This clone was picked up a small number of times. The chain is built from TRBV2 and TRBJ1-5, with D tentatively TRBD1 (5 bases). The V gene's germline CDR1 is SNHLY and CDR2 FYNNEI. There are 14 residues in the CDR3. Trimming removed 3 bases from V and 9 bases from J, with 15 bases in between. CDR3 DNA: TGTGCCAGCAGTGACGGGCAGGGCGGTTTGCCCCAGCATTTT. Translating gives CASSDGQGGLPQHF.

CDR3 residues: CASSQYTGIRNEKLFF. CDR3 DNA: TGTGCCAGCAGCCAATATACCGGGATCCGCAATGAAAAACTGTTTTTT. J is TRBJ1-4 and V is TRBV14; D uncertain. CDR3 size: 16 residues. Germline CDR1 reads SGHDN; CDR2 reads FVKESK. Trimming cost V 2 bases and J 5 bases, with 15 bases left between them.

This clone was detected a few times. V and J are TRBV7-6 and TRBJ2-7; 10 bases are shared with TRBD2. Germline V gives CDR1 SGHVS, CDR2 FNYEAQ. The CDR3 extends over 15 amino acids. With 1 base clipped from V and 6 bases from J, the junction kept 6 bases outside the gene matches. CDR3 nucleotide sequence: TGTGCCAGCAGCTTAGTGGCTAGCGGGAGCGGCGAGCAGTACTTC. Amino acids: CASSLVASGSGEQYF. The full variable domain, its missing parts supplied by reference TRBV7-6 and TRBJ2-7, is GAGVSQSPRYKVTKRGQDVALRCDPISGHVSLYWYRQALGQGPEFLTYFNYEAQQDKSGLPNDRFSAERPEGSISTLTIQRTEQRDSAMYRCASSLVASGSGEQYFGPGTRLTVT.

This clone was observed many times. This rearrangement joins TRBV7-3 to TRBJ1-1; 11 bases fit TRBD1. Losses at the gene ends were 0 bases for V and 0 bases for J; bases not matched to a gene: 15. Germline V gene lookup returns CDR1 SGHTA and CDR2 FQGTGA. This CDR3 spans 21 amino acids. The CDR3 DNA reads TGTGCCAGCAGCTTAACTCGGATTGGGACAGGGGGTTTCCTCATGAACACTGAAGCTTTCTTT. Encoded protein: CASSLTRIGTGGFLMNTEAFF.

In this sample, this clone turned up many times. The chain employs TRBV7-2 and TRBJ2-7; D gene unclear. CDR3 length equals 12 residues. Germline CDR1 SGHTA, CDR2 FQGNSA. The germline V and J ends were trimmed by 6 bases and 6 bases, with 12 bases remaining between them. The CDR3 spells CASSGRSREQYF. The CDR3, as DNA: TGTGCCAGCAGTGGTAGATCCCGCGAGCAGTACTTC.

V is TRBV4-3 and J is TRBJ1-1, with no clear D. Germline V gives CDR1 LGHNA, CDR2 YSLEER. Trimming removed 0 bases at V and 11 bases at J, with 16 bases between. This CDR3 comprises 14 residues. The CDR3 nucleotides are TGCGCCAGCAGCCAAGAGGCAGATACCACGGGGGCTTTCTTT. It specifies CASSQEADTTGAFF.

The table lists this clone with many counts. This chain uses TRBV5-4 with TRBJ1-5; 8 positions agree with TRBD1. CDR1 and CDR2 from the germline V gene are SGHNT and YYREEE (reference sequence). V lost 2 bases and J lost 3; bases outside the gene matches: 7. The CDR3 is 16 residues long. Here the CDR3 reads CASSFTGGSANQPQHF. DNA of the CDR3: TGTGCCAGCAGCTTCACAGGGGGGAGTGCCAATCAGCCCCAGCATTTT.

This clone was seen a handful of times. The V and J genes are TRBV7-2 and TRBJ1-5, with TRBD1 matching 7 bases. Germline V gene sequence: CDR1 SGHTA, CDR2 FQGNSA. This CDR3 region has 17 residues. The junction had 11 bases not matched to a gene; V was cut back by 5 bases and J by 1 base. The CDR3 loop reads CASSSQQGFGSNQPQHF. The CDR3 nucleotides are TGTGCCAGCAGCAGCCAACAGGGGTTTGGGAGCAATCAGCCCCAGCATTTT.

CDR3: CSVEAAGGGTDTQYF. In DNA, the CDR3 is TGCAGCGTTGAAGCAGCGGGAGGAGGAACAGATACGCAGTATTTT. V is TRBV29-1 and J is TRBJ2-3; 9 nucleotides match TRBD2. The CDR3 covers 15 residues. J lost 3 bases, V lost 1 base, and 5 bases had no gene match. Germline V gene data show CDR1 as SQVTM and CDR2 as ANQGSEA.

This clone turned up a few times. V usage is TRBV4-2 and J usage is TRBJ2-2, with 9 positions matching TRBD2. Germline-derived CDR1 and CDR2 are LGHNA and YNFKEQ. V shed 4 bases and J 4 bases; nucleotides not matched to a gene: 7. The CDR3 runs 16 residues. The CDR3 nucleotides read TGTGCCAGCAGCCGATCTAGCGGGACGGGCACCGGGGAGCTGTTTTTT. Residues: CASSRSSGTGTGELFF.

The chain uses TRBV21-1 and TRBJ2-1; TRBD2, the table's D call, lacks a check against the DNA. TRBV21-1 is noted as a pseudogene. CDR3 length: 15 amino acids. DNA of the CDR3: TGTGCCAGCAGCAAAGGACTAGCGGGAACGTATGAGCAGTTCTTC. It specifies CASSKGLAGTYEQFF.

A few counts support this clone. The chain uses TRBV28 and TRBJ2-1, with D perhaps matching TRBD1 (6 bases). From germline, CDR1 is MDHEN and CDR2 SYDVKM. The CDR3 runs to 13 residues. The V end was cut by 8 bases, the J end by 7 bases, with 15 bases between. CDR3 in DNA: TGTGCCAGCTGGAACTTACAGGGAAATGAGCAGTTCTTC. Protein sequence: CASWNLQGNEQFF.

In its sample, this clone was seen a few times. J is TRBJ2-3 and V is TRBV2, with a possible D match to TRBD1 (5 bases). The germline CDR1 and CDR2 sequences are SNHLY and FYNNEI. The CDR3 covers 10 residues. V gave up 7 bases and J gave up 6 bases, with 5 bases separating them. The CDR3 coding sequence is TGTGCCAGCAACAGGGATACGCAGTATTTT. This gives the protein CASNRDTQYF.

This clone was observed a few times. The chain has TRBV5-4 and TRBJ2-1, with 9 nucleotides matching TRBD1. Germline CDR1 is SGHNT and CDR2 is YYREEE (reference sequence). The J segment lost 5 bases and the V segment lost 9 bases, leaving 15 bases of the junction unmatched. This CDR3 is built from 16 residues. Here the CDR3 DNA reads TGTGCCATCCCTCGGATCCCGGGACAGGGAAACAATGAGCAGTTCTTC. Translation gives CAIPRIPGQGNNEQFF.

V is TRBV6-5 and J is TRBJ2-2; D is undetermined. CDR1 MNHEY and CDR2 SVGAGI come from the germline V gene. Trimming pared 6 bases from V and 7 bases from J, leaving 12 bases between. CDR3 size: 13 residues. In nucleotides, the CDR3 is TGTGCCAGCAGGCCCCCGTTGCGCGGGGAGCTGTTTTTT. Its translation: CASRPPLRGELFF.